One and the same sample provided the 32 T cell receptor beta chains below, sequenced in a study of breast tumors, draining lymph nodes, adjacent tissues. Samples came from axillary lymph nodes draining the breast cancer. TCRdb analysed the multiplex PCR reads with MiXCR anew, one entry per CDR3 protein. The profile covers approximately 210,000 distinct CDR3 sequences, with roughly a third appearing a single time and approximately 3.6% taken by the ten largest. Sequenced material: axillary lymph node tissue. Receptors originate from a female donor with breast cancer. Some clones in this sample may be carry-over from other donors' samples.

The rearrangement joins TRBV6-5 to TRBJ1-4; D is unresolved. Germline values: CDR1 MNHEY, CDR2 SVGAGI. The CDR3 totals 17 residues. V was trimmed by 7 bases and J by 0 bases, leaving 18 bases between them. CDR3 DNA sequence: TGTGCCAGCACGCAAAGAGGGCGGGAGACAACTAATGAAAAACTGTTTTTT. Translating gives CASTQRGRETTNEKLFF.

This clonotype has a count of ten or more. The chain has TRBV20-1 and TRBJ1-6; 9 bases fit TRBD1. Germline V lookup: CDR1 DFQATT, CDR2 SNEGSKA (reference sequence). V was pared by 4 bases and J by 7 bases, with 8 bases of the junction left unmatched. This CDR3 has 15 residues. The CDR3: CSAKENRGRNSPLHF. The DNA of the CDR3 is TGCAGTGCTAAGGAAAACAGGGGGCGGAATTCACCCCTCCACTTT.

About this clonotype itself: A clone one base away is much larger, so this may be a read error. The chain carries TRBV2 and TRBJ2-5; 10 nucleotides line up with TRBD2. The length of the CDR3 is 19 residues. Germline values: CDR1 SNHLY, CDR2 FYNNEI. This chain's CDR3 is CASSSPGLARGSSYNEQYF. In DNA, the CDR3 is TGCGCCAGCAGCTCACCGGGACTAGCGAGGGGCAGCTCCTACAATGAGCAGTACTTC.

This sequence joins TRBV2 and TRBJ2-5, with TRBD1 identical over 9 bases. This CDR3 has 16 residues. V shed 4 bases and J 4 bases; nucleotides not matched to a gene: 10. Germline V gene lookup returns CDR1 SNHLY and CDR2 FYNNEI. For the CDR3, the DNA is TGTGCCAGCAGTGTTGGGGACAGGGAGAGGGGAGAGACCCAGTACTTC. Residues: CASSVGDRERGETQYF. Supplemented by reference TRBV2 and TRBJ2-5, the full variable domain reads EPEVTQTPSHQVTQMGQEVILRCVPISNHLYFYWYRQILGQKVEFLVSFYNNEISEKSEIFDDQFSVERPDGSNFTLKIRSTKLEDSAMYFCASSVGDRERGETQYFGPGTRLLVL.

The chain links TRBV5-1 to TRBJ1-2, with TRBD1 identical over 8 bases. This CDR3 contains 12 residues. The germline V gene has CDR1 SGHRS and CDR2 YFSETQ. Trimming at V came to 8 bases and at J to 7 bases, leaving 7 bases not matched to a gene. This chain's CDR3 is CARDRALTGYTF. The CDR3 coding sequence is TGCGCCAGGGACAGGGCGTTAACTGGCTACACCTTC. Combining the CDR3 with reference TRBV5-1 and TRBJ1-2 gives the whole variable domain KAGVTQTPRYLIKTRGQQVTLSCSPISGHRSVSWYQQTPGQGLQFLFEYFSETQRNKGNFPGRFSGRQFSNSRSEMNVSTLELGDSALYLCARDRALTGYTFGSGTRLTVV.

This clonotype has at least ten counts. The chain has TRBV7-9 and TRBJ2-3; 7 bases are a match to TRBD2. CDR1 and CDR2 (germline): SEHNR, FQNEAQ (reference sequence). Trimming took 4 bases from V and 3 from J; bases not matched to a gene: 13. The CDR3 runs 17 residues. In nucleotides, the CDR3 is TGTGCCAGCAGCTCCACGGGCGGAGCGGGGTGGACAGATACGCAGTATTTT. Amino acid sequence: CASSSTGGAGWTDTQYF.

This clonotype was seen ten or more times. This rearrangement joins TRBV3-1 to TRBJ2-5; 7 bases agree with TRBD1. Germline assignment: CDR1 LGHDT and CDR2 YNNKEL (reference sequence). V trimming: 3 bases; J trimming: 3 bases; junction bases outside the gene matches: 4. CDR3 size: 14 residues. The CDR3 loop is CASSQTGQEETQYF. The DNA of the CDR3 is TGTGCCAGCAGCCAGACAGGACAGGAAGAGACCCAGTACTTC.

This clonotype was observed at least ten times. The chain employs TRBV6-5 and TRBJ2-7; TRBD2 matches at 8 bases. The CDR3 length is 15 residues. V was pared by 5 bases and J by 5 bases, with 11 bases of the junction left unmatched. The V gene's germline CDR1 is MNHEY and CDR2 SVGAGI. The CDR3 reads CASSLQPLTSDEQYF. The CDR3 nucleotides read TGTGCCAGCAGTCTTCAACCCCTGACTAGCGACGAGCAGTACTTC.

Ten or more counts support this clonotype. The chain combines TRBV20-1 with TRBJ2-3, with 8 bases that match TRBD1. The CDR3 is 14 amino acids. Germline-derived CDR1 and CDR2 are DFQATT and SNEGSKA (reference sequence). V lost 5 bases to trimming and J lost 6 bases; unmatched junction nucleotides: 10. The CDR3 coding sequence is TGCAGTGCTGGAAGCCTTAGACAGGGGGATACGCAGTATTTT. It specifies CSAGSLRQGDTQYF.

This clonotype was detected many times. The chain uses TRBV2 and TRBJ1-5; 8 bases match TRBD1. The CDR3 loop spans 13 amino acids. CDR1 and CDR2 (germline): SNHLY, FYNNEI. V shed 6 bases and J 5 bases; nucleotides not matched to a gene: 3. This CDR3 is CASSLDRDQPQHF. As DNA, the CDR3 is TGTGCCAGCAGCTTGGACAGGGATCAGCCCCAGCATTTT. The full variable domain, its missing parts supplied by reference TRBV2 and TRBJ1-5, is EPEVTQTPSHQVTQMGQEVILRCVPISNHLYFYWYRQILGQKVEFLVSFYNNEISEKSEIFDDQFSVERPDGSNFTLKIRSTKLEDSAMYFCASSLDRDQPQHFGDGTRLSIL.

This clonotype was observed many times. This sequence joins TRBV6-5 and TRBJ2-5, with a weak D call TRBD2 (5 bases). CDR1 is MNHEY and CDR2 is SVGAGI in the germline V gene. The CDR3 spans 11 residues. V lost 4 bases and J lost 10, with 10 bases in between. The CDR3 sequence is CASSFGLSQYF. The CDR3 DNA reads TGTGCCAGCAGTTTCGGACTGAGCCAGTACTTC.

This clonotype was counted ten times or more. The chain employs TRBV19 and TRBJ1-4; no clear D. Trimming removed 7 bases at V and 9 bases at J, with 9 bases between. Germline CDR1 is LNHDA and CDR2 is SQIVND (reference sequence). This CDR3 comprises 11 residues. In DNA, the CDR3 is TGTGCCAGTATCCTAACACAAAAACTGTTTTTT. Translation: CASILTQKLFF. Together with reference TRBV19 and TRBJ1-4, the CDR3 gives the full variable domain: DGGITQSPKYLFRKEGQNVTLSCEQNLNHDAMYWYRQDPGQGLRLIYYSQIVNDFQKGDIAEGYSVSREKKESFPLTVTSAQKNPTAFYLCASILTQKLFFGSGTQLSVL.

The J gene is TRBJ2-5, the V gene TRBV5-1, with D perhaps TRBD1 (6 bases). The CDR3 has 16 residues. The germline V gene encodes CDR1 SGHRS and CDR2 YFSETQ. V was cut by 3 bases and J by 1 base, with 16 bases left in between. The CDR3 nucleotides are TGCGCCAGCAGCTCGGGGATGGGGGCGGCCCAAGAGACCCAGTACTTC. Encoded protein: CASSSGMGAAQETQYF.

This clonotype was counted a few times. The chain has TRBV3-1 and TRBJ1-3; D is possibly TRBD1 (6 bases). Germline-derived CDR1 and CDR2 are LGHDT and YNNKEL (reference sequence). V was trimmed by 5 bases and J by 0 bases, leaving 8 bases between them. The CDR3 runs to 14 residues. The CDR3: CASSSGDSGNTIYF. CDR3 nucleotide sequence: TGTGCCAGCAGCTCAGGGGACTCTGGAAACACCATATATTTT.

This clonotype has ten or more counts. This CDR3 reads CASRGGPYEQYF. The CDR3 DNA reads TGTGCCAGCAGGGGCGGGCCCTACGAGCAGTACTTC. The chain carries TRBV2 and TRBJ2-7; D might be TRBD2 (5 bases). V lost 6 bases, J lost 2 bases, and 8 bases lay in between. CDR1 is SNHLY and CDR2 is FYNNEI in the germline V gene. The CDR3 is made up of 12 amino acids.

This clonotype was recorded many times. The chain employs TRBV10-3 and TRBJ2-6; D is unclear. The length of the CDR3 is 15 residues. Trimming took off 3 bases at V and 1 base at J, with 7 bases between the two ends. The germline V gene encodes CDR1 ENHRY and CDR2 SYGVKD. The CDR3 bases are TGTGCCATCAGTGATCGGCTGTCTGGGGCCAACGTCCTGACTTTC. Protein: CAISDRLSGANVLTF.

This CDR3 is CASSHRRHLSTDTQYF. CDR3 coding DNA: TGTGCCAGCAGTCACCGACGACACCTAAGCACAGATACGCAGTATTTT. The chain employs TRBV6-5 and TRBJ2-3, with D hard to call. The CDR3 spans 16 residues. Trimming stripped 5 bases from V and 0 bases from J, with 15 bases between. Germline V gene lookup returns CDR1 MNHEY and CDR2 SVGAGI.

This clonotype occurred many times. The CDR3 sequence: CASSLVGKNTQYF. CDR3 bases: TGCGCCAGCAGCTTGGTTGGAAAGAATACGCAGTATTTT. The gene calls are TRBV5-1 and TRBJ2-3, with no clear D. The V gene's germline CDR1 is SGHRS and CDR2 YFSETQ. The germline V and J ends were trimmed by 0 bases and 7 bases, with 9 bases remaining between them. The CDR3 contains 13 residues. Together with reference TRBV5-1 and TRBJ2-3, the CDR3 gives the full variable domain: KAGVTQTPRYLIKTRGQQVTLSCSPISGHRSVSWYQQTPGQGLQFLFEYFSETQRNKGNFPGRFSGRQFSNSRSEMNVSTLELGDSALYLCASSLVGKNTQYFGPGTRLTVL.

The chain uses TRBV4-1 and TRBJ2-7, with TRBD2 matching over 11 bases. This CDR3 comprises 15 residues. V lost 7 bases and J lost 2; bases outside the gene matches: 7. The germline CDR1 and CDR2 sequences are MGHRA and YSYEKL. This CDR3 reads CASNPRLAGPYEQYF. In DNA, the CDR3 is TGCGCCAGCAACCCGAGACTAGCGGGACCCTACGAGCAGTACTTC.

In this sample, this clonotype turned up many times. The genes are TRBV7-2 and TRBJ2-3, with unresolved D. CDR3 length equals 13 residues. V was clipped by 1 base and J by 4 bases, with 6 bases between them. CDR1 and CDR2 from the germline V gene are SGHTA and FQGNSA. CDR3 sequence: CASSLVGADTQYF. The DNA of the CDR3 is TGTGCCAGCAGCTTAGTTGGTGCAGATACGCAGTATTTT.

The chain couples TRBV11-2 to TRBJ2-7; the D gene is possibly TRBD1 (6 bases). Per germline, CDR1 SGHAT and CDR2 FQNNGV. Trimming left V 11 bases short and J 0 bases short, with 17 bases between. This CDR3 spans 14 amino acids. The CDR3 here is CAGTPDRVSYEQYF. The CDR3 bases are TGTGCCGGCACCCCGGACAGAGTCTCCTACGAGCAGTACTTC.

This clonotype has ten or more counts. The chain uses TRBV5-1 and TRBJ2-7; 11 bases are shared with TRBD2. CDR1 is SGHRS and CDR2 is YFSETQ in the germline V gene. V gave up 0 bases and J gave up 7 bases; unmatched junction bases: 6. The CDR3 loop spans 15 amino acids. This CDR3 reads CASSLGLAGPGEQYF. The CDR3, as DNA: TGCGCCAGCAGCTTGGGACTAGCGGGACCGGGAGAGCAGTACTTC.

This clonotype has ten or more counts. This chain uses TRBV9 with TRBJ1-2; no firm D call. The germline V and J ends were trimmed by 0 bases and 4 bases, with 7 bases remaining between them. The germline V gene encodes CDR1 SGDLS and CDR2 YYNGEE. This CDR3 region has 13 residues. CDR3 sequence (DNA): TGTGCCAGCAGCGTAGTCGAGGGCTATGGCTACACCTTC. It translates to CASSVVEGYGYTF.

The chain couples TRBV6-1 to TRBJ2-3, with 12 bases identical to TRBD2. CDR3 size: 16 residues. Germline V gene data show CDR1 as MNHNS and CDR2 as SASEGT. J lost 3 bases, V lost 6 bases, and 7 bases had no gene match. CDR3 loop: CASRHLAGGQTDTQYF. DNA for the CDR3: TGTGCCAGCAGACATCTAGCGGGGGGGCAGACAGATACGCAGTATTTT.

This clonotype was seen many times. The J gene is TRBJ1-2, the V gene TRBV3-1; the D gene is possibly TRBD1 (6 bases). The germline V and J ends were trimmed by 2 bases and 2 bases, with 9 bases remaining between them. This CDR3 contains 14 residues. Germline loops: CDR1 LGHDT, CDR2 YNNKEL (reference sequence). DNA for the CDR3: TGTGCCAGCAGCCAAACTCAGGGGAACTATGGCTACACCTTC. Protein product: CASSQTQGNYGYTF. The full variable domain, completed using reference TRBV3-1 and TRBJ1-2, is DTAVSQTPKYLVTQMGNDKSIKCEQNLGHDTMYWYKQDSKKFLKIMFSYNNKELIINETVPNRFSPKSPDKAHLNLHINSLELGDSAVYFCASSQTQGNYGYTFGSGTRLTVV.

The chain combines TRBV5-4 with TRBJ1-4; 7 bases line up with TRBD1. The CDR3 length is 15 residues. V lost 0 bases and J lost 7; bases outside the gene matches: 6. Germline V lookup: CDR1 SGHNT, CDR2 YYREEE (reference sequence). The CDR3 protein is CASSLGAGGGEKLFF. CDR3 DNA: TGTGCCAGCAGCTTGGGAGCAGGGGGGGGTGAAAAACTGTTTTTT.

This clonotype has a count of ten or more. This rearrangement joins TRBV25-1 to TRBJ1-2; 11 bases agree with TRBD1. Per the germline V gene, CDR1 is MGHDK and CDR2 is SYGVNS. The length of the CDR3 is 12 residues. V trimming: 8 bases; J trimming: 7 bases; junction bases outside the gene matches: 3. The CDR3 loop reads CASCGQGAGYTF. In DNA, the CDR3 is TGTGCCAGCTGCGGACAGGGGGCTGGCTACACCTTC.

This clonotype was detected a few times. V usage is TRBV6-6 and J usage is TRBJ2-7, with 7 bases fitting TRBD2. Germline V gives CDR1 MNHNY, CDR2 SVGAGI (reference sequence). Trimming cost V 7 bases and J 2 bases; bases outside gene matches: 11. The CDR3 sequence is 15 residues long. The CDR3 coding sequence is TGTGCCAGCACCCTCCGGGGGGTTCATCCCTACGAGCAGTACTTC. Its translation is CASTLRGVHPYEQYF.

This chain uses TRBV27 with TRBJ2-3; 8 bases line up with TRBD2. J was trimmed by 5 bases and V by 3 bases; bases with no gene match: 4. Germline assignment: CDR1 MNHEY and CDR2 SMNVEV (reference sequence). The CDR3 covers 14 residues. The CDR3, as DNA: TGTGCCAGCAGTTTCGCGGGAGGCGGAGATACGCAGTATTTT. Its protein is CASSFAGGGDTQYF.

This clonotype occurred many times. The rearrangement joins TRBV4-2 to TRBJ1-6, with 7 bases fitting TRBD1. Germline loops: CDR1 LGHNA, CDR2 YNFKEQ. The CDR3 runs 16 residues. V lost 0 bases to trimming and J lost 7 bases; unmatched junction nucleotides: 6. In nucleotides, the CDR3 is TGTGCCAGCAGCCAAGACAAGCCAGGGGGGAATTCACCCCTCCACTTT. Its translation: CASSQDKPGGNSPLHF.

This clonotype has at least ten counts. The rearrangement uses TRBV15 and TRBJ2-1; TRBD1 matches 11 bases. V trimming: 5 bases; J trimming: 5 bases; junction bases outside the gene matches: 8. CDR3 length: 16 residues. The germline V gene encodes CDR1 LNHNV and CDR2 YYDKDF (reference sequence). Written as DNA, the CDR3 is TGTGCCACCAGCTCCAAGGGGGACAGGGGGAACAATGAGCAGTTCTTC. It encodes CATSSKGDRGNNEQFF.

This clonotype was recorded at least ten times. The chain has TRBV5-8 and TRBJ1-6; D might be TRBD1 (5 bases). Germline lookup yields CDR1 SGHTS and CDR2 YDEGEE. Trimming shortened V by 0 bases and J by 7 bases, and 14 bases separated the two germline ends. The CDR3 has 16 residues. CDR3 sequence (DNA): TGTGCCAGCAGCTTGGGGGCCCCGGGGCTGAATTCACCCCTCCACTTT. Translated, it gives CASSLGAPGLNSPLHF. Full variable domain (missing parts from reference TRBV5-8 and TRBJ1-6): EAGVTQSPTHLIKTRGQQATLRCSPISGHTSVYWYQQALGLGLQFLLWYDEGEERNRGNFPPRFSGRQFPNYSSELNVNALELEDSALYLCASSLGAPGLNSPLHFGNGTRLTVT.